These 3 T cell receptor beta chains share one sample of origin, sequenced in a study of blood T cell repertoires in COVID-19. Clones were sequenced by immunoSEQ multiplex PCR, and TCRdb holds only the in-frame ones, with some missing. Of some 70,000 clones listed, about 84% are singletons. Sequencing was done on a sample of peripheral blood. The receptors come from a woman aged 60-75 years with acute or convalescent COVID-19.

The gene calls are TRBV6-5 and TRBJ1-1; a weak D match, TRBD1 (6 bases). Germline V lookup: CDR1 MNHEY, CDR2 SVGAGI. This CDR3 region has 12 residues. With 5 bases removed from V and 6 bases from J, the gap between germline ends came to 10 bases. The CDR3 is CASSPRTAEAFF. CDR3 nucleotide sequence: TGTGCCAGCAGTCCCAGGACAGCTGAAGCTTTCTTT.

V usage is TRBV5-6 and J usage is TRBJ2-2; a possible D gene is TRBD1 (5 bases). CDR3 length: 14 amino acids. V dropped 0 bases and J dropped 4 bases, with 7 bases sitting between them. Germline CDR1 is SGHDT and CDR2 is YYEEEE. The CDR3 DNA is TGTGCCAGCAGCTTGGGGCAGGGCACCGGGGAGCTGTTTTTT. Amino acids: CASSLGQGTGELFF.

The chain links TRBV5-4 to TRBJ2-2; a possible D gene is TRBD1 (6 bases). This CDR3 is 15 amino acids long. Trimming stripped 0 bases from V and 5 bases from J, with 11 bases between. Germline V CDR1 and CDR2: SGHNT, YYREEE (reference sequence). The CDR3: CASSLDSGVTGELFF. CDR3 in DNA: TGTGCCAGCAGCTTGGACTCAGGGGTTACCGGGGAGCTGTTTTTT.